This TCR beta chain was recorded in a study of cytomegalovirus exposure and HLA in healthy donors. Study findings and constraints: High specificity and sensitivity for cytomegalovirus status were reported for the classifier.

This CDR3 region has 18 residues. Germline V gene lookup returns CDR1 SQVTM and CDR2 ANQGSEA. Trimming removed 8 bases from V and 5 bases from J; junction bases left unmatched: 20. PCR employed 60 Vbeta and 13 Jbeta primers. The assay was immunoSEQ multiplex PCR, and TCRdb's table has in-frame clones only and misses some. The sample shows about 120,000 clones, around 80% of them seen only once. About this clone itself: The antigen remains undetermined.

This chain links TRBV29-1 with TRBJ1-5, with 11 bases fitting TRBD1. Sequenced input: PBMCs. The source is a female donor in good health and CMV-seropositive. DNA of the CDR3: TGCAGCTTCTTCCTGGGGACAGGGGGTGTAAGGACCTATCAGCCCCAGCATTTT. It translates to CSFFLGTGGVRTYQPQHF.